This T cell receptor beta chain was captured by sequencing in a study of T cells expressing NK-cell markers. Study overall: Sorted CD3+CD56+NKG2C+, CD3+CD56+NKG2C- and CD3+CD56-NKG2C+ T cells provided the TCR beta repertoires. Serological testing identified seven of the eight sequenced donors as HCMV-seropositive and one as seronegative. Study-level findings and limits: In four donors, these clonotypes also led the CD3+CD56-NKG2C+ fraction.

TCRdb reprocessed the 5' RACE reads, keeping one entry per CDR3 protein, no DNA. This sample's table has 550,000 or so distinct CDR3 sequences. Germline V gene lookup returns CDR1 SGHVS and CDR2 FNYEAQ. The CDR3 loop spans 17 amino acids. In regard to this clonotype: Its antigen remains unidentified.

The clonotype comes from a man aged 18 to 29 in good health. This chain links TRBV7-6 with TRBJ2-7; TCRdb gives TRBD1 as the D gene, but with no DNA this cannot be confirmed. The sample consisted of blood T cells: a sorted CD56 or NKG2C T cell subset, CD4+ or CD8+ T cells, or bulk PBMC T cells (not recorded which). The CDR3 sequence is CASSLAGTGGFPYEQYF.